This T cell receptor beta chain was sequenced for a study of control samples from healthy donors and cancer patients. This clone occurred once. Clones were sequenced by immunoSEQ multiplex PCR, and TCRdb holds only the in-frame ones, with some missing. The repertoire holds 110,000 or so clones, with 70% to 85% as singletons. The sequencing sample was made of blood. This clonotype originated in a man younger than 30 in good health.

CDR3 residues: CASSLRINYGYTF. The CDR3 coding sequence is TGTGCCAGCAGTTTACGGATTAACTATGGCTACACCTTC. The chain links TRBV27 to TRBJ1-2, with D uncertain. CDR3 length equals 13 residues. V was cut by 2 bases and J by 1 base, with 5 bases left in between. Germline V gives CDR1 MNHEY, CDR2 SMNVEV (reference sequence).